Each of the 6 T cell receptor beta chains below was sequenced from the same sample in a study of spatial heterogeneity in lung cancer. Their recognized antigens are unknown. General study points: Tumor mutation counts were tracked by expanded intratumoral alpha and beta TCR counts.

MiXCR was run by TCRdb on the 5' RACE reads, yielding one entry per CDR3 protein. The data contain 5,300 or so distinct CDR3 sequences, roughly 8.1% of them seen just once; the ten biggest clones take up under 60%. As for time point: sample taken at primary tumor resection. The material sequenced was lung tumor tissue, taken at surgery. These TCRs come from a male donor with early-stage non-small cell lung cancer.

V and J are TRBV20-1 and TRBJ1-4; a weak D match, TRBD1 (5 bases). The CDR3 consists of 13 residues. The V end lost 2 bases, the J end lost 8 bases, and 12 bases lay between the germline ends. Per germline, CDR1 DFQATT and CDR2 SNEGSKA (reference sequence). The CDR3 spells CSARSRVSEKLFF. CDR3 nucleotides: TGCAGTGCTAGAAGCAGGGTGAGCGAAAAACTGTTTTTT.

This clonotype was counted at least ten times. The V gene is TRBV7-2, the J gene TRBJ2-3, with 8 positions matching TRBD2. Trimming took 0 bases from V and 6 from J; bases not matched to a gene: 5. CDR1 and CDR2 from the germline V gene are SGHTA and FQGNSA. The CDR3 runs to 15 residues. The CDR3 here is CASSLAAGGGDTQYF. The CDR3 DNA reads as TGTGCCAGCAGCTTAGCCGCGGGAGGAGGTGATACGCAGTATTTT.

The chain recombines TRBV6-2 or TRBV6-3 with TRBJ1-2; TRBD1 matches 8 bases. Germline V gene sequence: CDR1 MNHEY, CDR2 SVGEGT. J gave up 5 bases and V 2 bases, and 13 bases lay outside the gene matches. CDR3 length: 17 amino acids. CDR3 residues: CASSYGTGTTEGYGYTF. Here the CDR3 DNA reads TGTGCCAGCAGTTACGGGACAGGCACCACTGAGGGGTATGGCTACACCTTC.

This clonotype is deemed medium-sized. The chain combines TRBV20-1 with TRBJ2-3, with 7 positions matching TRBD1. Germline values: CDR1 DFQATT, CDR2 SNEGSKA (reference sequence). V lost 7 bases and J lost 2; bases outside the gene matches: 6. The CDR3 is 13 residues long. The CDR3 DNA reads TGCAGTGTCCCACAGGGGTCCACAGATACGCAGTATTTT. As protein: CSVPQGSTDTQYF.

By share, this clonotype ranks as medium-sized (0.01 to 0.1%). J is TRBJ2-2 and V is TRBV12-3 or TRBV12-4; D perhaps matches TRBD2 (5 bases). The CDR3 totals 14 residues. V lost 0 bases, J lost 6 bases, and 8 bases lay in between. The DNA for the CDR3 is TGTGCCAGCAGTTTAGCGGGAGCGGCCGGGGAGCTGTTTTTT. Translated: CASSLAGAAGELFF.

This clonotype showed up many times. The rearrangement links TRBV14 to TRBJ1-2; no reliable D call. Germline V gene data show CDR1 as SGHDN and CDR2 as FVKESK. This CDR3 is 13 amino acids long. V was cut by 4 bases and J by 2 bases, with 8 bases left in between. As DNA, the CDR3 is TGTGCCAGCAGCCCGGCGGGGAACTATGGCTACACCTTC. Its protein is CASSPAGNYGYTF. Variable domain in full (rest from reference TRBV14 and TRBJ1-2): EAGVTQFPSHSVIEKGQTVTLRCDPISGHDNLYWYRRVMGKEIKFLLHFVKESKQDESGMPNNRFLAERTGGTYSTLKVQPAELEDSGVYFCASSPAGNYGYTFGSGTRLTVV.